A selection of T cell receptor beta chains follows, all from one sample in a study of blood T cell repertoires in COVID-19. TCRdb's copy holds only in-frame clones and misses some; the assay was immunoSEQ multiplex PCR. Seen here are about 190,000 clones, less than 90% observed once, and the top ten hold about 6.5%. The material sequenced was peripheral blood. These receptors came from a middle-aged woman with acute or convalescent COVID-19. CDR3s include the opening cysteine and the closing phenylalanine or tryptophan. D genes are given only for firm matches. Clone size, where shown, is once, few, many, or a class for clones that have expanded.

d_call j_call clone_size v_call cdr3_aa cdr3_nt
- TRBJ1-1 - TRBV6-5 CASSPQGFTEAFF TGTGCCAGCAGTCCGCAGGGGTTCACTGAAGCTTTCTTT
- TRBJ1-2 - TRBV2 CASSEVGRAGYTF TGTGCCAGCAGTGAAGTGGGCAGGGCTGGCTACACCTTC
- TRBJ1-5 - TRBV3-1/TRBV3-2 CASSLGGTNQPQHF TGTGCCAGCAGCCTAGGAGGGACCAATCAGCCCCAGCATTTT
- TRBJ1-2 - TRBV6-5 CASIKGGVARGGYTF TGTGCCAGCATCAAGGGGGGGGTCGCTAGAGGTGGCTACACCTTC
TRBD1 TRBJ2-7 once TRBV5-8 CASSPRTGYYEQYF TGTGCCAGCAGCCCGCGGACAGGGTACTACGAGCAGTACTTC
TRBD1 TRBJ2-5 - TRBV5-8 CASSIRDSQETQYF TGTGCCAGCAGCATCAGGGACAGCCAAGAGACCCAGTACTTC
- TRBJ2-2 - TRBV7-2 CASSLRGMSDTGELFF TGTGCCAGCAGCTTAAGGGGGATGTCGGACACCGGGGAGCTGTTTTTT
TRBD1 TRBJ1-2 - TRBV30 CAWSVQLGTGEGYTF TGTGCCTGGAGTGTACAACTGGGGACAGGGGAGGGCTACACCTTC
TRBD2 TRBJ2-1 - TRBV5-1 CASSLAGGRNEQFF TGCGCCAGCAGCTTAGCGGGAGGGAGGAATGAGCAGTTCTTC
- TRBJ2-3 - TRBV7-9 CARGGGADTQYF TGTGCCCGGGGTGGGGGCGCAGATACGCAGTATTTT
- TRBJ1-6 - TRBV13 CASSLGQGMGNSPLHF TGTGCCAGCAGCTTAGGACAGGGAATGGGGAATTCACCCCTCCACTTT
- TRBJ1-1 - TRBV4-1 CASSQDIIGAGDTEAFF TGCGCCAGCAGCCAAGATATAATAGGGGCGGGGGACACTGAAGCTTTCTTT
- TRBJ2-1 - TRBV11-1 CASRWAGSPYNEQFF TGTGCCAGCAGATGGGCAGGGTCTCCGTACAATGAGCAGTTCTTC
- TRBJ1-6 - TRBV6-6 CASSYSVQGGSPLHF TGTGCCAGCAGTTACTCGGTGCAAGGAGGTTCACCCCTCCACTTT
TRBD2 TRBJ2-5 - TRBV14 CASSPRLAGAQETQYF TGTGCCAGCAGCCCCAGACTAGCGGGGGCTCAAGAGACCCAGTACTTC
- TRBJ1-4 - TRBV3-1/TRBV3-2 CASSQDKGKEKLFF TGTGCCAGCAGCCAAGATAAGGGGAAAGAAAAACTGTTTTTT
- TRBJ2-7 - TRBV19 CASSITGMYEQYF TGTGCCAGTAGTATCACGGGTATGTACGAGCAGTACTTC
- TRBJ2-7 - TRBV20-1 CSAARYEQYF TGCAGTGCTGCCCGGTACGAGCAGTACTTC
- TRBJ1-6 - TRBV6-5 CASSYSVSGVDSPLHF TGTGCCAGCAGTTACTCGGTTTCGGGGGTTGATTCACCCCTCCACTTT
TRBD1 TRBJ2-7 - TRBV28 CASSLGTGFNEQYF TGTGCCAGCAGTTTGGGGACAGGTTTTAATGAGCAGTACTTC
- TRBJ1-6 once TRBV7-8 CASSLGQDNSPLHF TGTGCCAGCAGCTTAGGACAGGACAATTCACCCCTCCACTTT
- TRBJ1-3 few TRBV28 CASSVDRTGNTIYF TGTGCCAGCAGTGTGGACAGAACTGGAAACACCATATATTTT
- TRBJ1-5 - TRBV30 CAWDRQGQPQHF TGTGCCTGGGACCGTCAGGGACAGCCCCAGCATTTT
- TRBJ2-7 few TRBV5-1 CATTRDTGNYEQYF TGCGCCACCACCCGGGACACGGGCAACTACGAGCAGTACTTC
- TRBJ2-1 few TRBV4-2 CASSSGLYNEQFF TGTGCCAGCAGCTCAGGACTTTACAATGAGCAGTTCTTC
TRBD1 TRBJ2-3 - TRBV6-5 CASSYTQGADTQYF TGTGCCAGCAGTTATACACAGGGGGCTGATACGCAGTATTTT
- TRBJ1-1 - TRBV19 CASSILGVGTEAFF TGTGCCAGTAGTATTCTCGGGGTCGGGACTGAAGCTTTCTTT
TRBD1 TRBJ2-7 - TRBV27 CASSPTGGYEQYF TGTGCCAGCAGTCCTACAGGGGGGTACGAGCAGTACTTC
TRBD1 TRBJ2-3 - TRBV5-1 CASSLAAGTGLRDTQYF TGCGCCAGCAGCTTGGCCGCCGGGACAGGGCTCCGGGATACGCAGTATTTT
- TRBJ1-1 - TRBV6-5 CATFREPNTEAFF TGTGCCACCTTCCGGGAGCCGAACACTGAAGCTTTCTTT
TRBD1 TRBJ1-2 - TRBV5-8 CASSLGQGYNYGYTF TGTGCCAGCAGCCTGGGACAGGGGTACAACTATGGCTACACCTTC
- TRBJ2-7 - TRBV27 CASSLGGAALYEQYF TGTGCCAGCAGTTTAGGGGGGGCCGCACTCTACGAGCAGTACTTC
- TRBJ1-1 - TRBV28 CASSLSGTEAFF TGTGCCAGCAGTTTATCAGGAACTGAAGCTTTCTTT
- TRBJ1-2 - TRBV29-1 CSVEDPDDRFNYGYTF TGCAGCGTTGAAGACCCCGATGACAGATTTAACTATGGCTACACCTTC
- TRBJ2-3 - TRBV11-3 CASSLGRASGDTQYF TGTGCCAGCAGCTTAGGTAGGGCTTCGGGGGATACGCAGTATTTT
TRBD2 TRBJ2-1 - TRBV7-8 CASSQGLAGSSSYNEQFF TGTGCCAGCAGCCAGGGACTAGCGGGATCGAGCTCCTACAATGAGCAGTTCTTC
- TRBJ1-5 - TRBV28 CASSSRVLVNQPQHF TGTGCCAGCAGTTCCCGGGTCCTGGTCAATCAGCCCCAGCATTTT
- TRBJ2-3 - TRBV5-1 CASSPGGTGGPDTQYF TGCGCCAGCAGCCCCGGCGGAACCGGGGGGCCAGATACGCAGTATTTT
TRBD2 TRBJ2-1 few TRBV4-1 CASSLQGLAGGDEQFF TGCGCCAGCAGCCTTCAGGGACTAGCGGGGGGAGATGAGCAGTTCTTC
TRBD1 TRBJ2-7 - TRBV19 CASSTTGAYEQYF TGTGCCAGTAGTACCACAGGGGCCTACGAGCAGTACTTC
TRBD1 TRBJ1-1 once TRBV11-2 CASSLDRGFEAFF TGTGCCAGCAGCCTGGACAGGGGATTCGAAGCTTTCTTT
- TRBJ2-1 - TRBV20-1 CSARDLTLEFF TGCAGTGCTAGAGATCTCACCCTAGAGTTCTTC